The sequence of this T cell receptor beta chain was determined in a study of blood T cells in healthy people across ages. Concerning this clonotype itself: Its cognate antigen is unknown.

The use of a sample-barcoded 5' primer and a J-beta primer mix characterized a second PCR of roughly 6 to 11 cycles. The authors tagged each cDNA molecule using a template-switch adaptor with 12 random nucleotides. From each sample, at least 2.5 million paired-end reads containing CDR3 were obtained. MiXCR, applied by TCRdb to the 5' RACE reads, yields one record per CDR3 protein. Of around 1.1 million distinct CDR3 sequences in the sample, 35% to 45% were seen once. Overall study results and limits: The study found more naive CD4+ cells and higher diversity in long-lived than aged donors.

The CDR3 has 14 residues. Trimming removed 8 bases at V and 0 bases at J, with 13 bases between. The gene calls are TRBV12-3 or TRBV12-4 and TRBJ1-1; no firm D call. What was sequenced was blood. The TCR sequence derives from a man aged 18 to 29 in good health. CDR3 coding DNA: TGTGCCAGCGGGCTAAAAAATATGAACACTGAAGCTTTCTTT. It codes for CASGLKNMNTEAFF.